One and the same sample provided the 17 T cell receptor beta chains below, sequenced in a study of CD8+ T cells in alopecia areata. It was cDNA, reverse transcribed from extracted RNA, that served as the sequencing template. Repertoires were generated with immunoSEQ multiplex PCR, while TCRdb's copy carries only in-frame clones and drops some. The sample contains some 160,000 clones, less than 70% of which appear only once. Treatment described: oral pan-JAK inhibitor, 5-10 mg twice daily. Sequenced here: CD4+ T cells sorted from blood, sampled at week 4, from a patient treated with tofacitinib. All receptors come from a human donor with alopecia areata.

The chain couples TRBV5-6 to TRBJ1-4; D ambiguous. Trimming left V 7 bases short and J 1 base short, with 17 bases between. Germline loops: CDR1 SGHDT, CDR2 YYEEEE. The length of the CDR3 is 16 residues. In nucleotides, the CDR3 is TGTGCCAGCCGTTTGTTAAAGGGTGGAACTAATGAAAAACTGTTTTTT. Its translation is CASRLLKGGTNEKLFF.

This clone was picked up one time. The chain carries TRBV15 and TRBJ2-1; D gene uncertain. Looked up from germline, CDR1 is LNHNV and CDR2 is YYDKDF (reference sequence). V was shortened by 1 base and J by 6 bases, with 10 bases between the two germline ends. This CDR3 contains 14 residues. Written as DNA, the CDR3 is TGTGCCACCAGCAGAGGCGATGGATCCAATGAGCAGTTCTTC. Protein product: CATSRGDGSNEQFF.

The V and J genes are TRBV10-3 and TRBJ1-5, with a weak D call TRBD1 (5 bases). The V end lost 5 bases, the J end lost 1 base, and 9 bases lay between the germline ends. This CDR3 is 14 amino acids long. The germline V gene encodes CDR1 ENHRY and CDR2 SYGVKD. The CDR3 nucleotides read TGTGCCATCAGTACGGACAAAAGCAATCAGCCCCAGCATTTT. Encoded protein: CAISTDKSNQPQHF.

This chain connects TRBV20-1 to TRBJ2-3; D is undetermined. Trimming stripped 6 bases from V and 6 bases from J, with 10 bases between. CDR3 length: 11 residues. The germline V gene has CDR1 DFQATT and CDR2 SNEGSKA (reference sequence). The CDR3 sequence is CSAPDGDTQYF. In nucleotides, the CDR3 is TGCAGTGCCCCGGATGGGGATACGCAGTATTTT.

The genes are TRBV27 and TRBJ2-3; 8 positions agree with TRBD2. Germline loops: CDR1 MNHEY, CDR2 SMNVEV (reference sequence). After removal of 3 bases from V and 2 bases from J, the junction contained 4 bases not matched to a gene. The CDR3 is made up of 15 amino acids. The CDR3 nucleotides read TGTGCCAGCAGTTTCATTAGCGGGGACACAGATACGCAGTATTTT. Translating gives CASSFISGDTDTQYF.

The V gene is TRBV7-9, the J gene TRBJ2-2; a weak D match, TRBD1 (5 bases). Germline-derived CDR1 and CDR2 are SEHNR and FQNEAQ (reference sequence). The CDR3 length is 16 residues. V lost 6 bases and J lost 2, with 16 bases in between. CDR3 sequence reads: CASRQRGFRNTGELFF. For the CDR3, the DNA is TGTGCCAGCAGGCAAAGGGGATTTCGCAACACCGGGGAGCTGTTTTTT.

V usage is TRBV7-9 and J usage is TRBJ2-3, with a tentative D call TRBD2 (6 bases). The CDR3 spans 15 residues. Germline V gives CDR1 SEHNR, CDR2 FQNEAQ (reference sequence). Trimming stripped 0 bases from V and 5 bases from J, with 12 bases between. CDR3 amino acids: CASSLALGRVDTQYF. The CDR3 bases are TGTGCCAGCAGCTTAGCGCTCGGGAGAGTAGATACGCAGTATTTT.

The CDR3 region is CASSVGGNGLNEQFF. The CDR3 nucleotides are TGTGCCAGCAGCGTAGGGGGCAATGGTCTCAATGAGCAGTTCTTC. J is TRBJ2-1 and V is TRBV9; a possible D gene is TRBD1 (5 bases). Trimming left V 0 bases short and J 6 bases short, with 13 bases between. The CDR3 is made up of 15 amino acids. The V gene's germline CDR1 is SGDLS and CDR2 YYNGEE.

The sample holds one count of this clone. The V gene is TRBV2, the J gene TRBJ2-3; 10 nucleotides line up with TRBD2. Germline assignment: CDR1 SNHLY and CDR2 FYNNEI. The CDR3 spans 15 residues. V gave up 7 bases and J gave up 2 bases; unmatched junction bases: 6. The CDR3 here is CASNPSGGATDTQYF. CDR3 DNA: TGTGCCAGCAATCCCAGCGGGGGGGCCACAGATACGCAGTATTTT. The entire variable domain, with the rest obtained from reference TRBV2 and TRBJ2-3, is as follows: EPEVTQTPSHQVTQMGQEVILRCVPISNHLYFYWYRQILGQKVEFLVSFYNNEISEKSEIFDDQFSVERPDGSNFTLKIRSTKLEDSAMYFCASNPSGGATDTQYFGPGTRLTVL.

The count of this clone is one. The CDR3 bases are TGTGCCAGCAGTTGGGTTCACAATGAGCAGTTCTTC. This codes for CASSWVHNEQFF. V is TRBV2 and J is TRBJ2-1; D gene unclear. V lost 5 bases and J 5 bases, leaving 7 bases between the germline ends. The CDR3 contains 12 residues. The germline V gene has CDR1 SNHLY and CDR2 FYNNEI. The variable domain in full, completed from reference TRBV2 and TRBJ2-1, reads EPEVTQTPSHQVTQMGQEVILRCVPISNHLYFYWYRQILGQKVEFLVSFYNNEISEKSEIFDDQFSVERPDGSNFTLKIRSTKLEDSAMYFCASSWVHNEQFFGPGTRLTVL.

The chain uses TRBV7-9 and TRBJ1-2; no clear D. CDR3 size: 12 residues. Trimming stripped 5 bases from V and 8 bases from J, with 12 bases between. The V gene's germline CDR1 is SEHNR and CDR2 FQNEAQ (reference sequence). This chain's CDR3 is CASSPLKGGYTF. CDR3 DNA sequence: TGTGCCAGCAGCCCCCTTAAGGGCGGCTACACCTTC. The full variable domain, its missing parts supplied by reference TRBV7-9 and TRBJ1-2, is DTGVSQNPRHKITKRGQNVTFRCDPISEHNRLYWYRQTLGQGPEFLTYFQNEAQLEKSRLLSDRFSAERPKGSFSTLEIQRTEQGDSAMYLCASSPLKGGYTFGSGTRLTVV.

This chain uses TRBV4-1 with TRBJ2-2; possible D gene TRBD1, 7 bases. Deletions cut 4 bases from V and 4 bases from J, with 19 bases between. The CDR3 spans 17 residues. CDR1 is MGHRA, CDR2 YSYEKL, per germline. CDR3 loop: CASSPTPGRGVTGELFF. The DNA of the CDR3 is TGCGCCAGCAGCCCCACCCCGGGCAGGGGGGTCACCGGGGAGCTGTTTTTT.

The CDR3 nucleotides are TGCAGTGCTAGAGATGCCCCGACCCAGTACTTC. Translation: CSARDAPTQYF. The rearrangement uses TRBV20-1 and TRBJ2-5; the D is unclear. V lost 0 bases and J lost 7, with 6 bases in between. Per the germline V gene, CDR1 is DFQATT and CDR2 is SNEGSKA (reference sequence). This CDR3 region has 11 residues.

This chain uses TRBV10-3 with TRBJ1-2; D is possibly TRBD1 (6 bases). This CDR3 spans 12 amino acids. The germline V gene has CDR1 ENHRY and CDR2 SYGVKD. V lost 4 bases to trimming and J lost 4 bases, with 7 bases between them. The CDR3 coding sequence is TGTGCCATCAGTGGACAGGTCTATGGCTACACCTTC. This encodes CAISGQVYGYTF.

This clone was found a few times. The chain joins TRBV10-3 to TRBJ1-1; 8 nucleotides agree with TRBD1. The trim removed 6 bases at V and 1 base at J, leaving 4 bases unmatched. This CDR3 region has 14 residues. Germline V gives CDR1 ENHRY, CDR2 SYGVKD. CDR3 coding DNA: TGTGCCATCAGCCCGGACAGGGCGAACACTGAAGCTTTCTTT. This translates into CAISPDRANTEAFF.

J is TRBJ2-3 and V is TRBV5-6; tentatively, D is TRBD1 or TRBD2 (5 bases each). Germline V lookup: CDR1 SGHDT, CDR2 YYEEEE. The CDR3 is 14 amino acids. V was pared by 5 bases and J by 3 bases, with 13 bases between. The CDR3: CASSSGPGTDTQYF. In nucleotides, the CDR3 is TGTGCCAGCAGTTCGGGGCCAGGGACAGATACGCAGTATTTT.

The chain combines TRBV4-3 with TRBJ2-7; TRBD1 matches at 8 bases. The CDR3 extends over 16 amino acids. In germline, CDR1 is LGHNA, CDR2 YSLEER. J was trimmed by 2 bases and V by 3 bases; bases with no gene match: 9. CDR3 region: CASSQGQAGVAYEQYF. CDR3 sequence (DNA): TGCGCCAGCAGCCAGGGACAGGCTGGCGTGGCCTACGAGCAGTACTTC.